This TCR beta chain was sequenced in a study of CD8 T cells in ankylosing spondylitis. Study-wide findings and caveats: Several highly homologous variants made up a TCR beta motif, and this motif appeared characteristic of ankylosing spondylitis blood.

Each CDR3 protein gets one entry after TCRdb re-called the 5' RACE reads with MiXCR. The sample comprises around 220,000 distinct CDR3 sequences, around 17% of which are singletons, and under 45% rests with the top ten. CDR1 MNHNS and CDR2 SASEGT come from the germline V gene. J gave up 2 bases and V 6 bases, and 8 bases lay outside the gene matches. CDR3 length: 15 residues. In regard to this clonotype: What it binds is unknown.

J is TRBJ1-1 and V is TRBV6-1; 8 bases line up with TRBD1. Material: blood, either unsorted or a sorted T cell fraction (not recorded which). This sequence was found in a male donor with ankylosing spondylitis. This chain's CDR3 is CASSLTTGANTEAFF. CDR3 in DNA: TGTGCCAGCAGCCTAACGACAGGGGCTAACACTGAAGCTTTCTTT.